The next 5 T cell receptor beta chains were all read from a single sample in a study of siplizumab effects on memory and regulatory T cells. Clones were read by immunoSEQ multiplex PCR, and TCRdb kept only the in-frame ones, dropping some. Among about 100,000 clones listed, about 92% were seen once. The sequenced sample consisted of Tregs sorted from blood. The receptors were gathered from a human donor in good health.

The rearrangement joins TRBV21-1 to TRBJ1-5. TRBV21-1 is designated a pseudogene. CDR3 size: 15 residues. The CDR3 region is CASSTFYGKNQPQHF. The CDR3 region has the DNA TGTGCCAGCAGCACTTTTTACGGAAAGAATCAGCCCCAGCATTTT.

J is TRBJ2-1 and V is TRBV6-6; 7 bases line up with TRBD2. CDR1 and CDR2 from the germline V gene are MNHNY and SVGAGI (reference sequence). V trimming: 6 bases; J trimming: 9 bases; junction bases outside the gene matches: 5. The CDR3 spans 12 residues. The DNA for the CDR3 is TGTGCCAGCAGAATTGGGACTACTGAGCAGTTCTTC. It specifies CASRIGTTEQFF.

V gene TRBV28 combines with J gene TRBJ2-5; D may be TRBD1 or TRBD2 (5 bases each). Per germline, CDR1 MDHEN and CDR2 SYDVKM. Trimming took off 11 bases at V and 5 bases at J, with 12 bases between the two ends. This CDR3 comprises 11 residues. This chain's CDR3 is CASRGGETQYF. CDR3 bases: TGTGCCTCTCGGGGCGGCGAGACCCAGTACTTC.

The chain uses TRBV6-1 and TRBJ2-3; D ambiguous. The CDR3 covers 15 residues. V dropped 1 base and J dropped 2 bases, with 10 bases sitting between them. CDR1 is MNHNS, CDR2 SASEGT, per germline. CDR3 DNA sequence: TGTGCCAGCAGTGAAGTGGGCAGCCCCACAGATACGCAGTATTTT. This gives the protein CASSEVGSPTDTQYF.

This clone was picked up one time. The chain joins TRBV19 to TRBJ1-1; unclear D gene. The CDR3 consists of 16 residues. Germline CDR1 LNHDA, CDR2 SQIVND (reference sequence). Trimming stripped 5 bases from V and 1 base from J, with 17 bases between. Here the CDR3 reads CASSALLRVQNTEAFF. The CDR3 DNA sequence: TGTGCCAGTAGTGCTCTTCTCCGGGTGCAGAACACTGAAGCTTTCTTT.